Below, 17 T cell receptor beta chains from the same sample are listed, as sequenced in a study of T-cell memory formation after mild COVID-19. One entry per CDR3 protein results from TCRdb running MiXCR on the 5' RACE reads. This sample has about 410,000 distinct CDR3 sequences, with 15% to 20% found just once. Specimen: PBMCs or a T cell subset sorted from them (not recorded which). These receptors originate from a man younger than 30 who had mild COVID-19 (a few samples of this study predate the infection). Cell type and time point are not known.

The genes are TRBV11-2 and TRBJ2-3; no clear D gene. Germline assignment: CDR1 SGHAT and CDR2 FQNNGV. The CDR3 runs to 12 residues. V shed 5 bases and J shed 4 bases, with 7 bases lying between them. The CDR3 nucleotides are TGTGCCAGCAGCCTTAACCCAGATACGCAGTATTTT. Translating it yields CASSLNPDTQYF.

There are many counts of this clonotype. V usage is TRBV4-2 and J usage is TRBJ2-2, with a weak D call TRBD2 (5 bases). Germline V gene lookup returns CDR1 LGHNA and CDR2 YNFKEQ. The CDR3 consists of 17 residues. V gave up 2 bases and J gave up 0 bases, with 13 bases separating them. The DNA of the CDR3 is TGTGCCAGCAGCCAAAATTTTGAGCGGACGAACACCGGGGAGCTGTTTTTT. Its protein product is CASSQNFERTNTGELFF.

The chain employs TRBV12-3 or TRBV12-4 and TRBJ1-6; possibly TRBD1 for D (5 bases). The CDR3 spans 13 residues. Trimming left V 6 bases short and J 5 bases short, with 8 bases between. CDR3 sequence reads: CASRTADNSPLHF. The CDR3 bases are TGTGCCAGCAGGACAGCGGATAATTCACCCCTCCACTTT.

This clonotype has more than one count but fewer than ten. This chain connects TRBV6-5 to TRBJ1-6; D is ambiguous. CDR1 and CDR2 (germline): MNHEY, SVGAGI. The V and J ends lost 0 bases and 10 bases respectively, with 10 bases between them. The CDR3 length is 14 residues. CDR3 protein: CASSYSGVRSPLHF. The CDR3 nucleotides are TGTGCCAGCAGTTACTCCGGGGTGAGGTCACCCCTCCACTTT.

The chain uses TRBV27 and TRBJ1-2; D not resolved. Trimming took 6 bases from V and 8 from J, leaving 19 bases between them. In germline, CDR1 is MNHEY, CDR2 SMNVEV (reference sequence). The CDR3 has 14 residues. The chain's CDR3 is CASRPIERSGGYTF. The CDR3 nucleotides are TGTGCCAGCAGGCCGATAGAAAGGTCGGGAGGCTACACCTTC.

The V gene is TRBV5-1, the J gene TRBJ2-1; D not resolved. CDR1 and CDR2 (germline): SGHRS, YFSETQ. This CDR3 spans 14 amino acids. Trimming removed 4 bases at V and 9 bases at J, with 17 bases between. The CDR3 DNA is TGCGCCAGCAGCCTAGGATTACTGGATGGTGAGCAGTTCTTC. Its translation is CASSLGLLDGEQFF.

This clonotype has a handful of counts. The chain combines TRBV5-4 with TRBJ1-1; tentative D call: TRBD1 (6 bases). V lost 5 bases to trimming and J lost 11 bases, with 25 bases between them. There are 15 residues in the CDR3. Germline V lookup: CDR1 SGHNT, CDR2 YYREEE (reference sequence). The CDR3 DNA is TGTGCCAGCAGAGGGGGTCCCGAACATGGGCTAGATGCTTTCTTT. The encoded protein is CASRGGPEHGLDAFF.

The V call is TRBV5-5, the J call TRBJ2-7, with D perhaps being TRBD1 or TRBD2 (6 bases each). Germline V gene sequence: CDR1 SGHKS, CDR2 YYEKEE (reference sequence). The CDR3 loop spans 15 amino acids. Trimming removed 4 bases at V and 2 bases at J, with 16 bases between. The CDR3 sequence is CASSPRGADPYEQYV. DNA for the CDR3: TGTGCCAGCAGCCCTAGGGGGGCCGATCCCTACGAGCAGTACGTC.

In DNA, the CDR3 is TGTGCCAGCAGAGTAAGGGGGACTAATTCACCCCTCCACTTT. Translating it yields CASRVRGTNSPLHF. V gene TRBV12-3 or TRBV12-4 combines with J gene TRBJ1-6; tentatively, D is TRBD1 (6 bases). The CDR3 has 14 residues. V shed 6 bases and J shed 6 bases, with 12 bases lying between them.

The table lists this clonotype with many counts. This CDR3 is CASSPGGRAFSGNTIYF. The CDR3 DNA sequence: TGTGCCAGCAGCCCCGGCGGTCGGGCCTTCTCTGGAAACACCATATATTTT. The chain links TRBV5-5 to TRBJ1-3, with D uncertain. CDR3 length: 17 amino acids. The V end was cut by 4 bases, the J end by 0 bases, with 17 bases between. The germline V gene has CDR1 SGHKS and CDR2 YYEKEE (reference sequence).

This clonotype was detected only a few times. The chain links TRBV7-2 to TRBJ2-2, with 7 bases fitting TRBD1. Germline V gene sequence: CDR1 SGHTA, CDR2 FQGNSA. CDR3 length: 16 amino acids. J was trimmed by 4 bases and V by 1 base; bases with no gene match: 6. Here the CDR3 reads CASSLEIHRGTGELFF. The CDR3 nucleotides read TGTGCCAGCAGCTTAGAAATCCACAGGGGCACCGGGGAGCTGTTTTTT.

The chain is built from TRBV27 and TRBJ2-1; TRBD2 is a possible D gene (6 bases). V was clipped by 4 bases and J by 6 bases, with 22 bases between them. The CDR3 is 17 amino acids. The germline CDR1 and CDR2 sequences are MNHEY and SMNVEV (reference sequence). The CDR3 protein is CASSSPGERVPGNEQFF. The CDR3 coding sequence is TGTGCCAGCAGTTCCCCCGGGGAGCGGGTCCCCGGCAATGAGCAGTTCTTC.

The CDR3 loop reads CASSRASGLPPTDTQYF. CDR3 bases: TGTGCCAGCTCACGGGCTAGCGGATTACCACCCACAGATACGCAGTATTTT. The J gene is TRBJ2-3, the V gene TRBV18, with 7 bases lining up with TRBD2. The J segment lost 2 bases and the V segment lost 4 bases, leaving 12 bases of the junction unmatched. There are 17 residues in the CDR3. Germline-derived CDR1 and CDR2 are KGHSH and LQKENI.

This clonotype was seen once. The CDR3 reads CASSAHGGEMFF. Written as DNA, the CDR3 is TGTGCCAGCAGCGCCCACGGGGGGGAGATGTTTTTT. V is TRBV7-9 and J is TRBJ1-4, with D possibly being TRBD1 (5 bases). Germline V CDR1 and CDR2: SEHNR, FQNEAQ (reference sequence). V lost 5 bases and J lost 15, with 16 bases in between. The CDR3 loop spans 12 amino acids.

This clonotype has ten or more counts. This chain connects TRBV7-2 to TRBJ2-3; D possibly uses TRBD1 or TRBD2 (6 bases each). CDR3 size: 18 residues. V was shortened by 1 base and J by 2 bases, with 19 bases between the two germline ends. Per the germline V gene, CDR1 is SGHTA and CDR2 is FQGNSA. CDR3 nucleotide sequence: TGTGCCAGCAGCTTAGAGGAGGGGGTAGCGGAGCCCACAGATACGCAGTATTTT. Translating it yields CASSLEEGVAEPTDTQYF.

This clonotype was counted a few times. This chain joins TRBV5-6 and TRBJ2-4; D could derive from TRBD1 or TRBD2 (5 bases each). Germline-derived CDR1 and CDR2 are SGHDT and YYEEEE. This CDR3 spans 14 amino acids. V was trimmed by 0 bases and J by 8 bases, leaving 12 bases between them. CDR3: CASSLGSLGDIQYF. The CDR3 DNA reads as TGTGCCAGCAGCTTGGGGTCGCTGGGGGACATTCAGTACTTC.

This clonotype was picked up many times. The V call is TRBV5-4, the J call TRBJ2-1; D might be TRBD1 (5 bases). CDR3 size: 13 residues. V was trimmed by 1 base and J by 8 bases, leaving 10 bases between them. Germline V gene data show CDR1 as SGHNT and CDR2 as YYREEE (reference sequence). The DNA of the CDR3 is TGTGCCAGCAGCTTGCATGGGGCATATGAGCAGTTCTTC. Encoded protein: CASSLHGAYEQFF. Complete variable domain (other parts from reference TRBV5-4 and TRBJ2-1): ETGVTQSPTHLIKTRGQQVTLRCSSQSGHNTVSWYQQALGQGPQFIFQYYREEENGRGNFPPRFSGLQFPNYSSELNVNALELDDSALYLCASSLHGAYEQFFGPGTRLTVL.